A single sample is the source of the 17 T cell receptor beta chains below, sequenced in a study of cytomegalovirus exposure and HLA in healthy donors. Vbeta (60) and Jbeta (13) primers were used in the PCR. Sequencing was performed with immunoSEQ multiplex PCR; in TCRdb, only in-frame clones are kept and a portion is missing. The sample has more than 95,000 clones, over 70% seen once. Sequencing was done on a sample of PBMCs. All receptors come from a male donor in good health and CMV-seronegative.

The chain recombines TRBV4-1 with TRBJ2-7, with D hard to call. The germline gives CDR1 MGHRA, CDR2 YSYEKL. The CDR3 extends over 14 amino acids. V lost 1 base and J lost 6, with 13 bases in between. The CDR3 coding sequence is TGCGCCAGCAGCCAAGCCACCGGTGGCGGCGAGCAGTACTTC. Translated, it gives CASSQATGGGEQYF.

V is TRBV5-1 and J is TRBJ1-1; 9 bases agree with TRBD1. The CDR3 is made up of 14 amino acids. The V and J ends lost 3 bases and 5 bases, in that order; junction bases with no gene match: 5. From germline, CDR1 is SGHRS and CDR2 YFSETQ. CDR3 bases: TGCGCCAGCAGCTCGGACAGGGGAGAGACTGAAGCTTTCTTT. It yields the protein CASSSDRGETEAFF.

This rearrangement joins TRBV7-2 to TRBJ2-7; 13 bases align to TRBD2. Germline CDR1 SGHTA, CDR2 FQGNSA. Trimming removed 5 bases from V and 4 bases from J; junction bases left unmatched: 5. The CDR3 sequence is 15 residues long. The CDR3 sequence: CASSPGLAGSYEQYF. The CDR3, as DNA: TGTGCCAGCAGCCCGGGACTAGCGGGAAGTTACGAGCAGTACTTC.

The CDR3, as DNA: TGTGCCAGTACCCCAGGGAGCCGGGGGAATCAGCCCCAGCATTTT. Translated: CASTPGSRGNQPQHF. The gene calls are TRBV19 and TRBJ1-5; TRBD1 might be the D (5 bases). The CDR3 is made up of 15 amino acids. Germline V CDR1 and CDR2: LNHDA, SQIVND (reference sequence). Trimming removed 7 bases from V and 4 bases from J, with 17 bases in between.

V and J are TRBV30 and TRBJ2-5; maybe TRBD1 (5 bases). The DNA end is more similar to TRBJ2-7, so the J call may be wrong. Germline CDR1 reads GTSNPN; CDR2 reads SVGIG (reference sequence). This CDR3 is 13 amino acids long. This chain's CDR3 is CAWSVGQGYEQYF. CDR3 nucleotides: TGTGCCTGGAGTGTAGGGCAGGGCTACGAGCAGTACTTC.

The V and J genes are TRBV11-2 and TRBJ2-1; 7 nucleotides align to TRBD2. From germline, CDR1 is SGHAT and CDR2 FQNNGV. J was trimmed by 10 bases and V by 7 bases; bases with no gene match: 10. The CDR3 covers 13 residues. In DNA form, the CDR3 reads TGTGCCAGCACCGGGACTACCCAAATGGAGCAGTTCTTC. This sequence encodes CASTGTTQMEQFF.

This chain uses TRBV19 with TRBJ2-5, with 7 bases lining up with TRBD1. The assigned J gene may be wrong: the sequence end matches TRBJ2-7 better. In germline, CDR1 is LNHDA, CDR2 SQIVND (reference sequence). This CDR3 region has 14 residues. The DNA of the CDR3 is TGTGCCAGTAGCCGACCGGGACAGCACTACGAGCAGTACTTC. Protein product: CASSRPGQHYEQYF.

The chain links TRBV28 to TRBJ1-2, with 11 bases that match TRBD1. The CDR3 is made up of 18 amino acids. With 6 bases clipped from V and 3 bases from J, the junction kept 15 bases outside the gene matches. Germline V gives CDR1 MDHEN, CDR2 SYDVKM. This CDR3 is CASSLSRDRGWVDYGYTF. CDR3 coding DNA: TGTGCCAGCAGCCTCTCCAGGGACAGGGGGTGGGTAGACTATGGCTACACCTTC.

This clone was observed a few times. V is TRBV27 and J is TRBJ2-7; a possible D gene is TRBD1 (5 bases). CDR1 is MNHEY, CDR2 SMNVEV, per germline (reference sequence). Trimming removed 0 bases at V and 0 bases at J, with 9 bases between. The CDR3 spans 15 residues. The CDR3 DNA follows: TGTGCCAGCAGTTTATCGGGGCTCCCCTCCTACGAGCAGTACTTC. Its protein is CASSLSGLPSYEQYF.

V gene TRBV5-6 combines with J gene TRBJ2-7; 14 nucleotides line up with TRBD2. CDR1 and CDR2 (germline): SGHDT, YYEEEE. V dropped 4 bases and J dropped 2; count of bases not matched to a gene: 2. The CDR3 is made up of 15 amino acids. The DNA for the CDR3 is TGTGCCAGCAGCAGACTAGCGGGAGGGACCTACGAGCAGTACTTC. Translating it yields CASSRLAGGTYEQYF.

CDR3 nucleotide sequence: TGTGCCAGCAGCTTAGGAGGGACAGGGTCCTACAATGAGCAGTTCTTC. Translated: CASSLGGTGSYNEQFF. The chain combines TRBV11-2 with TRBJ2-1, with 9 positions matching TRBD1. Unmatched junction bases numbered 2, after V lost 1 base and J lost 1 base. The CDR3 has 16 residues. The germline CDR1 and CDR2 sequences are SGHAT and FQNNGV.

The CDR3 nucleotides read TGTGCCAGCAGCGCCCCGGGACTAGCGGGCACCGGGGAGCTGTTTTTT. Translated: CASSAPGLAGTGELFF. The chain links TRBV7-3 to TRBJ2-2; the match to TRBD2 covers 12 bases. V shed 5 bases, J shed 4 bases, and the junction held 5 bases outside the gene matches. The CDR3 covers 16 residues. Germline V CDR1 and CDR2: SGHTA, FQGTGA.

The gene calls are TRBV7-2 and TRBJ2-1; 14 nucleotides align to TRBD2. The CDR3 contains 16 residues. The V gene's germline CDR1 is SGHTA and CDR2 FQGNSA. V lost 8 bases and J lost 0; bases outside the gene matches: 3. The CDR3 here is CASPGTSGSSYNEQFF. In nucleotides, the CDR3 is TGTGCCAGCCCGGGGACTAGCGGGAGCTCCTACAATGAGCAGTTCTTC. The full variable domain, rest sourced from reference TRBV7-2 and TRBJ2-1, is GAGVSQSPSNKVTEKGKDVELRCDPISGHTALYWYRQSLGQGLEFLIYFQGNSAPDKSGLPSDRFSAERTGGSVSTLTIQRTQQEDSAVYLCASPGTSGSSYNEQFFGPGTRLTVL.

V is TRBV11-3 and J is TRBJ2-7; the match to TRBD1 covers 10 bases. Trimming at V came to 5 bases and at J to 7 bases, leaving 8 bases not matched to a gene. The CDR3 is 14 residues long. Germline loops: CDR1 SGHNT, CDR2 YENEEA. CDR3 amino acids: CASSRRQGATEQYF. The CDR3 DNA sequence: TGTGCCAGCAGCAGGCGACAGGGGGCTACGGAGCAGTACTTC.

This chain connects TRBV19 to TRBJ2-7, with 8 bases that match TRBD2. The V segment lost 5 bases and the J segment 0 bases; nucleotides outside the gene matches: 3. CDR1 is LNHDA and CDR2 is SQIVND in the germline V gene (reference sequence). This CDR3 region has 14 residues. In nucleotides, the CDR3 is TGTGCCAGTAGTGACCTAGCGGGCTCCTACGAGCAGTACTTC. Amino acid sequence: CASSDLAGSYEQYF.

The rearrangement links TRBV19 to TRBJ1-2; D may be TRBD1 (6 bases). The V gene lost 3 bases and the J gene lost 0 bases, with 11 bases spanning the gap. CDR3 length: 15 residues. Germline loops: CDR1 LNHDA, CDR2 SQIVND (reference sequence). CDR3 sequence (DNA): TGTGCCAGTAGTATTTGGGACACCCCTAACTATGGCTACACCTTC. Translation gives CASSIWDTPNYGYTF.

J is TRBJ2-1 and V is TRBV2; a weak D match, TRBD2 (5 bases). From germline, CDR1 is SNHLY and CDR2 FYNNEI. This CDR3 has 15 residues. Trimming removed 7 bases at V and 2 bases at J, with 15 bases between. The CDR3 coding sequence is TGTGCCAGCAAAAGGGAGTGGGGTCCCTACAATGAGCAGTTCTTC. It translates to CASKREWGPYNEQFF.